This TCR beta chain was documented in a study of blood T cell repertoires in COVID-19. On the study more broadly: Collection of acute and convalescent COVID-19 samples took place in the United States, Italy and Spain. Sources were T cells, B-cell-depleted T cells, or PBMCs; the material itself was cDNA or gDNA.

Per the authors' pipeline: Reference gene primer amplification gave nucleated cell count estimates. The protocol was immunoSEQ multiplex PCR, while the TCRdb copy is restricted to in-frame clones and leaves out a portion. The V and J calls and clone size were taken over from that table, and D and trimming were inferred from the DNA. The sample has around 100,000 clones, more than 65% seen once. V lost 3 bases, J lost 1 base, and 10 bases lay in between. CDR1 LNHNV and CDR2 YYDKDF come from the germline V gene (reference sequence). CDR3 length: 15 amino acids. This TCR derives from a woman aged 70-85 years with acute or convalescent COVID-19. Input material: peripheral blood. The V call is TRBV15, the J call TRBJ1-5, with D perhaps matching TRBD1 (5 bases). CDR3 DNA sequence: TGTGCCACCAGCAGTCGGGGGGGGAGCAATCAGCCCCAGCATTTT. This codes for CATSSRGGSNQPQHF.